Following are 18 T cell receptor beta chains from one sample sequenced in a study of cytomegalovirus exposure and HLA in healthy donors. Vbeta (60) and Jbeta (13) primers were used in the PCR. Assay used: immunoSEQ multiplex PCR; TCRdb lists only in-frame clones, some missing. In the table there are about 190,000 clones, around 75% of which are singletons. The material sequenced was PBMCs. The receptor set was obtained from a woman aged 25 to 39 in good health and CMV-seropositive.

The chain uses TRBV6-4 and TRBJ1-1; TRBD1 is a possible D gene (5 bases). The CDR3 sequence is 12 residues long. Germline V gives CDR1 MRHNA, CDR2 SNTAGT. Trimming cost V 3 bases and J 6 bases, with 8 bases left between them. CDR3 sequence reads: CASSEGESEAFF. In DNA form, the CDR3 reads TGTGCCAGCAGTGAAGGGGAATCTGAAGCTTTCTTT.

The V gene is TRBV28, the J gene TRBJ2-7; D possibly corresponds to TRBD1 (6 bases). The CDR3 contains 15 residues. V lost 3 bases, J lost 3 bases, and 15 bases lay in between. The germline gives CDR1 MDHEN, CDR2 SYDVKM. CDR3 protein: CASSFPTGSGYEQYF. The CDR3 DNA sequence: TGTGCCAGCAGTTTTCCGACAGGTTCGGGCTACGAGCAGTACTTC.

V usage is TRBV4-2 and J usage is TRBJ2-3; 8 bases agree with TRBD1. The CDR3 has 16 amino acids. Germline V gene lookup returns CDR1 LGHNA and CDR2 YNFKEQ. Germline trimming cut 5 bases from V and 2 bases from J; bases unmatched to any gene: 9. The CDR3 nucleotides are TGTGCCAGCAGCGAGTCAGGGGGCGGAAACACAGATACGCAGTATTTT. Its translation is CASSESGGGNTDTQYF.

J is TRBJ2-5 and V is TRBV7-2, with 7 bases identical to TRBD2. The CDR3 is 13 residues long. Germline V gene lookup returns CDR1 SGHTA and CDR2 FQGNSA. With 5 bases clipped from V and 4 bases from J, the junction kept 4 bases outside the gene matches. The CDR3 reads CASSVGLGETQYF. The CDR3 DNA follows: TGTGCCAGCAGCGTAGGACTAGGAGAGACCCAGTACTTC.

V usage is TRBV27 and J usage is TRBJ2-2; 9 nucleotides match TRBD1. The CDR3 length is 17 residues. The trim removed 3 bases at V and 7 bases at J, leaving 12 bases unmatched. Germline assignment: CDR1 MNHEY and CDR2 SMNVEV (reference sequence). The CDR3 sequence is CASSLTPGTGYIGELFF. The CDR3 coding sequence is TGTGCCAGCAGTTTGACCCCGGGGACAGGGTACATCGGGGAGCTGTTTTTT.

In DNA, the CDR3 is TGTGCCAGCAGAATGACAGCGAACACCGGGGAGCTGTTTTTT. Amino acids: CASRMTANTGELFF. This rearrangement joins TRBV28 to TRBJ2-2; possible D gene TRBD1, 5 bases. V was shortened by 6 bases and J by 0 bases, with 8 bases between the two germline ends. Germline CDR1 MDHEN, CDR2 SYDVKM. CDR3 size: 14 residues.

This clone was counted a single time. The gene calls are TRBV27 and TRBJ1-1, with 9 bases fitting TRBD1. Germline assignment: CDR1 MNHEY and CDR2 SMNVEV (reference sequence). The CDR3 extends over 15 amino acids. The V and J ends lost 3 bases and 2 bases, in that order; junction bases with no gene match: 4. In DNA, the CDR3 is TGTGCCAGCAGTTTTACAGGGGGCCCTAACACTGAAGCTTTCTTT. It yields the protein CASSFTGGPNTEAFF.

This rearrangement joins TRBV2 to TRBJ2-1, with TRBD1 as a possible D gene (8 bases). V lost 6 bases and J lost 4, with 16 bases in between. CDR3 length equals 15 residues. In germline, CDR1 is SNHLY, CDR2 FYNNEI. The CDR3 region has the DNA TGTGCCAGCAGAGGACAGGGAGGGCGATACAATGAGCAGTTCTTC. Translation: CASRGQGGRYNEQFF.

The chain joins TRBV28 to TRBJ2-7; 7 nucleotides line up with TRBD1. This CDR3 comprises 14 residues. CDR1 is MDHEN and CDR2 is SYDVKM in the germline V gene. V dropped 5 bases and J dropped 4; count of bases not matched to a gene: 8. DNA of the CDR3: TGTGCCAGCAGTCCCCTCCCACAGGGGTACGAGCAGTACTTC. Its protein is CASSPLPQGYEQYF.

CDR3 DNA sequence: TGTGCCAGCATCCTTCCCCGACGGACAGGGCAGTTGCGGAACTATGGCTACACCTTC. The encoded protein is CASILPRRTGQLRNYGYTF. The J gene is TRBJ1-2, the V gene TRBV13, with TRBD1 matching over 8 bases. Trimming at V came to 7 bases and at J to 2 bases, leaving 21 bases not matched to a gene. This CDR3 comprises 19 residues. From germline, CDR1 is PRHDT and CDR2 FYEKMQ (reference sequence). Filled out from reference TRBV13 and TRBJ1-2, the complete variable domain reads AAGVIQSPRHLIKEKRETATLKCYPIPRHDTVYWYQQGPGQDPQFLISFYEKMQSDKGSIPDRFSAQQFSDYHSELNMSSLELGDSALYFCASILPRRTGQLRNYGYTFGSGTRLTVV.

The rearrangement joins TRBV6-5 to TRBJ1-2, with a tentative D call TRBD1 (5 bases). The V gene's germline CDR1 is MNHEY and CDR2 SVGAGI. The CDR3 loop spans 13 amino acids. Deletions cut 4 bases from V and 4 bases from J, with 10 bases between. The CDR3 bases are TGTGCCAGCAGTTCCCGACAGCCCTATGGCTACACCTTC. Translated, it gives CASSSRQPYGYTF.

The count of this clone is one. The CDR3 spells CASSEGTSGVEQYF. CDR3 sequence (DNA): TGCGCCAGCAGTGAGGGGACTAGCGGGGTCGAGCAGTACTTC. V and J are TRBV10-1 and TRBJ2-7; 13 bases map to TRBD2. This CDR3 is built from 14 residues. CDR1 is WNHNN and CDR2 is SYGVQD in the germline V gene (reference sequence). V shed 2 bases and J 6 bases; nucleotides not matched to a gene: 1.

V gene TRBV6-5 combines with J gene TRBJ2-7; 7 bases line up with TRBD1. The ends lost 6 bases at V and 7 bases at J; junction bases unmatched: 6. CDR1 is MNHEY and CDR2 is SVGAGI in the germline V gene. The CDR3 is made up of 12 amino acids. In DNA form, the CDR3 reads TGTGCCAGCAGCATGACAGGGCGAGAGCAGTACTTC. Its protein is CASSMTGREQYF.

The chain is built from TRBV5-4 and TRBJ2-3; possible D gene TRBD2, 6 bases. Trimming removed 4 bases at V and 0 bases at J, with 15 bases between. CDR1 is SGHNT, CDR2 YYREEE, per germline (reference sequence). The CDR3 runs to 16 residues. The CDR3 is CASSPPGLDSTDTQYF. DNA of the CDR3: TGTGCCAGCAGCCCCCCGGGACTGGATAGCACAGATACGCAGTATTTT.

This chain links TRBV28 with TRBJ2-7; 13 positions match TRBD2. J lost 6 bases, V lost 5 bases, and 4 bases had no gene match. Germline values: CDR1 MDHEN, CDR2 SYDVKM. The CDR3 has 14 amino acids. The CDR3 is CASSPGLAGAEQYF. The CDR3 DNA reads TGTGCCAGCAGTCCCGGACTAGCGGGAGCCGAGCAGTACTTC.

This chain uses TRBV2 with TRBJ2-1; 7 bases agree with TRBD2. Germline assignment: CDR1 SNHLY and CDR2 FYNNEI. J was trimmed by 9 bases and V by 4 bases; bases with no gene match: 9. The CDR3 contains 14 residues. DNA for the CDR3: TGTGCCAGCAGTGCTTTGGGAGGGGTGGTTGAGCAGTTCTTC. This encodes CASSALGGVVEQFF. The full variable domain, rest sourced from reference TRBV2 and TRBJ2-1, is EPEVTQTPSHQVTQMGQEVILRCVPISNHLYFYWYRQILGQKVEFLVSFYNNEISEKSEIFDDQFSVERPDGSNFTLKIRSTKLEDSAMYFCASSALGGVVEQFFGPGTRLTVL.

V and J are TRBV10-2 and TRBJ2-1, with D possibly matching TRBD2 (6 bases). Trimming took 0 bases from V and 10 from J, leaving 7 bases between them. This CDR3 comprises 12 residues. Germline V gene data show CDR1 as WSHSY and CDR2 as SAAADI. The CDR3 region is CASSESGGEQFF. The CDR3 nucleotides are TGCGCCAGCAGTGAGTCCGGGGGAGAGCAGTTCTTC.

The rearrangement uses TRBV30 and TRBJ1-5; perhaps TRBD1 as D (6 bases). The CDR3 spans 13 residues. Trimming removed 7 bases at V and 3 bases at J, with 13 bases between. CDR1 GTSNPN and CDR2 SVGIG come from the germline V gene (reference sequence). The CDR3 loop reads CASKTGVNQPQHF. The CDR3 coding sequence is TGTGCCTCGAAGACAGGAGTCAATCAGCCCCAGCATTTT.